These 22 T cell receptor beta chains share one sample of origin, sequenced in a study of OX40 agonist ivuxolimab in advanced cancers. This table comes from immunoSEQ multiplex PCR, and its TCRdb copy is limited to in-frame clones, with some not included. Found here are approximately 76,000 clones, approximately 85% of them singletons; the top ten hold roughly 0.66%. Sequencing used CD4+ or CD8+ T cells sorted from blood, obtained in a trial of the OX40 agonist ivuxolimab. These receptor sequences come from an adult with an advanced solid tumor such as melanoma, head and neck, liver or kidney cancer.

The V call is TRBV30, the J call TRBJ2-3; no firm D call. V lost 0 bases, J lost 3 bases, and 7 bases lay in between. CDR3 length equals 13 residues. CDR1 and CDR2 from the germline V gene are GTSNPN and SVGIG (reference sequence). The DNA for the CDR3 is TGTGCCTGGAGTGTTGGCTTAACAGATACGCAGTATTTT. Protein: CAWSVGLTDTQYF.

V and J are TRBV4-3 and TRBJ1-4, with D possibly TRBD1 on 5 matching bases. Trimming removed 4 bases from V and 5 bases from J, with 20 bases in between. The CDR3 is 17 amino acids. Germline V gives CDR1 LGHNA, CDR2 YSLEER. DNA for the CDR3: TGCGCCAGCAGCCGAGGGGAGCCAGGGCGAAGAAATGAAAAACTGTTTTTT. Its translation is CASSRGEPGRRNEKLFF.

The chain has TRBV6-5 and TRBJ2-5; D is ambiguous. Germline assignment: CDR1 MNHEY and CDR2 SVGAGI. This CDR3 contains 12 residues. Trimming shortened V by 0 bases and J by 4 bases, and 3 bases separated the two germline ends. The CDR3: CASSYSRETQYF. The CDR3 DNA sequence: TGTGCCAGCAGTTACTCCCGAGAGACCCAGTACTTC.

The chain joins TRBV28 to TRBJ1-5; 7 bases agree with TRBD1. Germline V gene sequence: CDR1 MDHEN, CDR2 SYDVKM. The CDR3 covers 19 residues. The V gene end was trimmed by 3 bases and the J gene end by 2 bases; junction bases not matched to a gene: 16. This CDR3 reads CASSFGWVRGGTGNQPQHF. In DNA, the CDR3 is TGTGCCAGCAGTTTTGGTTGGGTCAGGGGGGGTACGGGCAATCAGCCCCAGCATTTT. Complete variable domain (other parts from reference TRBV28 and TRBJ1-5): DVKVTQSSRYLVKRTGEKVFLECVQDMDHENMFWYRQDPGLGLRLIYFSYDVKMKEKGDIPEGYSVSREKKERFSLILESASTNQTSMYLCASSFGWVRGGTGNQPQHFGDGTRLSIL.

The gene calls are TRBV30 and TRBJ1-2; D uncertain. Trimming took 1 base from V and 3 from J, leaving 9 bases between them. There are 13 residues in the CDR3. Germline loops: CDR1 GTSNPN, CDR2 SVGIG (reference sequence). The DNA of the CDR3 is TGTGCCTGGAGTGAGCTCGGAGACTATGGCTACACCTTC. Residues: CAWSELGDYGYTF.

V gene TRBV7-9 combines with J gene TRBJ1-2; D is undetermined. This CDR3 contains 15 residues. Germline CDR1 and CDR2: SEHNR and FQNEAQ (reference sequence). The V end lost 2 bases, the J end lost 0 bases, and 10 bases lay between the germline ends. CDR3 residues: CASSLSQTPNYGYTF. In DNA, the CDR3 is TGTGCCAGCAGCTTATCACAGACCCCTAACTATGGCTACACCTTC. The full variable domain, in which reference TRBV7-9 and TRBJ1-2 provide the parts outside the CDR3, is DTGVSQNPRHKITKRGQNVTFRCDPISEHNRLYWYRQTLGQGPEFLTYFQNEAQLEKSRLLSDRFSAERPKGSFSTLEIQRTEQGDSAMYLCASSLSQTPNYGYTFGSGTRLTVV.

The CDR3 region is CASSFLRGTNTEAFF. The CDR3 DNA follows: TGTGCCAGCAGCTTCCTCAGGGGAACGAACACTGAAGCTTTCTTT. This rearrangement joins TRBV11-2 to TRBJ1-1, with D perhaps matching TRBD1 (6 bases). Trimming stripped 3 bases from V and 1 base from J, with 12 bases between. The CDR3 has 15 amino acids. CDR1 and CDR2 (germline): SGHAT, FQNNGV.

The chain has TRBV7-9 and TRBJ2-7; 9 nucleotides line up with TRBD2. The V gene's germline CDR1 is SEHNR and CDR2 FQNEAQ (reference sequence). V lost 2 bases and J lost 9; bases outside the gene matches: 8. The CDR3 is 14 amino acids. The CDR3 DNA is TGTGCCAGCAGCTTACTAATAGCGGGGGCTAGGCAGTACTTC. Translated: CASSLLIAGARQYF.

The rearrangement joins TRBV9 to TRBJ2-5; unclear D gene. Trimming took 0 bases from V and 1 from J, leaving 10 bases between them. Germline-derived CDR1 and CDR2 are SGDLS and YYNGEE. The CDR3 contains 15 residues. This CDR3 is CASSVGGVIQETQYF. In DNA form, the CDR3 reads TGTGCCAGCAGCGTAGGTGGGGTCATCCAAGAGACCCAGTACTTC. The entire variable domain, with the rest obtained from reference TRBV9 and TRBJ2-5, is as follows: DSGVTQTPKHLITATGQRVTLRCSPRSGDLSVYWYQQSLDQGLQFLIQYYNGEERAKGNILERFSAQQFPDLHSELNLSSLELGDSALYFCASSVGGVIQETQYFGPGTRLLVL.

This clone was observed a handful of times. V is TRBV7-9 and J is TRBJ2-3; a weak D match, TRBD1 (5 bases). V lost 1 base and J 2 bases, leaving 16 bases between the germline ends. The CDR3 is made up of 17 amino acids. In germline, CDR1 is SEHNR, CDR2 FQNEAQ (reference sequence). The chain's CDR3 is CASSLGQGITYTDTQYF. DNA of the CDR3: TGTGCCAGCAGCTTAGGGCAGGGAATAACATACACAGATACGCAGTATTTT. The full variable domain, its missing parts supplied by reference TRBV7-9 and TRBJ2-3, is DTGVSQNPRHKITKRGQNVTFRCDPISEHNRLYWYRQTLGQGPEFLTYFQNEAQLEKSRLLSDRFSAERPKGSFSTLEIQRTEQGDSAMYLCASSLGQGITYTDTQYFGPGTRLTVL.

V usage is TRBV18 and J usage is TRBJ2-2, with TRBD1 identical over 7 bases. Per the germline V gene, CDR1 is KGHSH and CDR2 is LQKENI. This CDR3 contains 16 residues. The ends lost 0 bases at V and 1 base at J; junction bases unmatched: 2. The CDR3 DNA reads TGTGCCAGCTCACCACCGGGACAGATGAACACCGGGGAGCTGTTTTTT. Amino acids: CASSPPGQMNTGELFF. The full variable domain, in which reference TRBV18 and TRBJ2-2 provide the parts outside the CDR3, is NAGVMQNPRHLVRRRGQEARLRCSPMKGHSHVYWYRQLPEEGLKFMVYLQKENIIDESGMPKERFSAEFPKEGPSILRIQQVVRGDSAAYFCASSPPGQMNTGELFFGEGSRLTVL.

The rearrangement joins TRBV6-6 to TRBJ1-4; 8 bases line up with TRBD1. The CDR3 covers 15 residues. In germline, CDR1 is MNHNY, CDR2 SVGAGI (reference sequence). The V segment lost 8 bases and the J segment 8 bases; nucleotides outside the gene matches: 13. In DNA form, the CDR3 reads TGTGCCAGCCAGCCCTCAGGGGGCGCTCGGGAAAAACTGTTTTTT. The encoded protein is CASQPSGGAREKLFF.

The chain uses TRBV7-2 and TRBJ2-7; 13 nucleotides agree with TRBD2. CDR3 length: 18 amino acids. The V and J ends lost 1 base and 4 bases, in that order; junction bases with no gene match: 10. Germline CDR1 is SGHTA and CDR2 is FQGNSA. The CDR3 loop is CASSLDGLAGATLYEQYF. The CDR3 nucleotides are TGTGCCAGCAGCTTAGATGGACTAGCGGGGGCAACTCTATACGAGCAGTACTTC.

The CDR3 DNA sequence: TGCGCCAGCAGCCAAGACCAGGGACAGGACCAGCCCCAGCATTTT. It yields the protein CASSQDQGQDQPQHF. This sequence joins TRBV4-3 and TRBJ1-5; 8 bases fit TRBD1. V lost 0 bases and J lost 7; bases outside the gene matches: 5. Germline CDR1 reads LGHNA; CDR2 reads YSLEER. The CDR3 contains 15 residues.

The rearrangement links TRBV2 to TRBJ1-1; no clear D gene. CDR3 length: 11 amino acids. Germline loops: CDR1 SNHLY, CDR2 FYNNEI. V was trimmed by 8 bases and J by 4 bases, leaving 8 bases between them. The CDR3 sequence is CASGGSTEAFF. The DNA for the CDR3 is TGTGCCAGCGGAGGGAGCACTGAAGCTTTCTTT.

CDR3 sequence: CASSYRSGDTGELFF. Here the CDR3 DNA reads TGTGCCAGCAGTTACAGAAGCGGAGACACCGGGGAGCTGTTTTTT. This chain uses TRBV6-5 with TRBJ2-2, with a weak D call TRBD2 (5 bases). V was shortened by 2 bases and J by 3 bases, with 10 bases between the two germline ends. Germline V gene data show CDR1 as MNHEY and CDR2 as SVGAGI. The CDR3 sequence is 15 residues long.

A few counts support this clone. The J gene is TRBJ1-5, the V gene TRBV30; D might be TRBD1 (5 bases). Per germline, CDR1 GTSNPN and CDR2 SVGIG (reference sequence). The V and J ends lost 3 bases and 6 bases respectively, with 18 bases between them. This CDR3 comprises 15 residues. As DNA, the CDR3 is TGTGCCTGGAGCCCGGGACTCCAAAAGGGTCAGCCCCAGCATTTT. Protein: CAWSPGLQKGQPQHF.

This chain joins TRBV5-1 and TRBJ2-3, with TRBD2 matching over 16 bases. V lost 4 bases and J lost 4; bases outside the gene matches: 9. Germline assignment: CDR1 SGHRS and CDR2 YFSETQ. The CDR3 is 18 amino acids. The CDR3 spells CASSPGTSGGAFSDTQYF. CDR3 bases: TGCGCCAGCAGCCCAGGGACTAGCGGGGGGGCCTTTTCAGATACGCAGTATTTT.

V is TRBV5-1 and J is TRBJ2-1, with 7 bases matching TRBD2. Germline trimming cut 4 bases from V and 7 bases from J; bases unmatched to any gene: 14. Germline-derived CDR1 and CDR2 are SGHRS and YFSETQ. The CDR3 runs 16 residues. The CDR3 protein is CASSQMGSSGGNEQFF. The CDR3 bases are TGCGCCAGCAGCCAGATGGGTTCTAGCGGCGGAAATGAGCAGTTCTTC.

The rearrangement links TRBV7-9 to TRBJ2-4, with D hard to call. The CDR3 extends over 12 amino acids. Germline V gene data show CDR1 as SEHNR and CDR2 as FQNEAQ (reference sequence). The ends were cut back, 7 bases at V and 6 bases at J, with 10 bases in the middle. CDR3 in amino acids: CASTSSGNIQYF. CDR3 in DNA: TGTGCCAGCACCTCATCGGGAAACATTCAGTACTTC.

V usage is TRBV2 and J usage is TRBJ1-3; perhaps TRBD1 as D (6 bases). Trimming cost V 2 bases and J 2 bases, with 7 bases left between them. This CDR3 region has 14 residues. Germline assignment: CDR1 SNHLY and CDR2 FYNNEI. The CDR3 DNA reads TGTGCCAGCAGTGAATCAGGGGCTGGAAACACCATATATTTT. Its protein product is CASSESGAGNTIYF. The full variable domain, completed using reference TRBV2 and TRBJ1-3, is EPEVTQTPSHQVTQMGQEVILRCVPISNHLYFYWYRQILGQKVEFLVSFYNNEISEKSEIFDDQFSVERPDGSNFTLKIRSTKLEDSAMYFCASSESGAGNTIYFGEGSWLTVV.

The rearrangement links TRBV7-3 to TRBJ1-1; D is unresolved. The CDR3 runs 22 residues. The ends were cut back, 5 bases at V and 0 bases at J, with 34 bases in the middle. Germline assignment: CDR1 SGHTA and CDR2 FQGTGA. In nucleotides, the CDR3 is TGTGCCAGCAGCATCAACCCCCCCTGGGTTCACATCCTGGGCAGTATGAACACTGAAGCTTTCTTT. It encodes CASSINPPWVHILGSMNTEAFF.